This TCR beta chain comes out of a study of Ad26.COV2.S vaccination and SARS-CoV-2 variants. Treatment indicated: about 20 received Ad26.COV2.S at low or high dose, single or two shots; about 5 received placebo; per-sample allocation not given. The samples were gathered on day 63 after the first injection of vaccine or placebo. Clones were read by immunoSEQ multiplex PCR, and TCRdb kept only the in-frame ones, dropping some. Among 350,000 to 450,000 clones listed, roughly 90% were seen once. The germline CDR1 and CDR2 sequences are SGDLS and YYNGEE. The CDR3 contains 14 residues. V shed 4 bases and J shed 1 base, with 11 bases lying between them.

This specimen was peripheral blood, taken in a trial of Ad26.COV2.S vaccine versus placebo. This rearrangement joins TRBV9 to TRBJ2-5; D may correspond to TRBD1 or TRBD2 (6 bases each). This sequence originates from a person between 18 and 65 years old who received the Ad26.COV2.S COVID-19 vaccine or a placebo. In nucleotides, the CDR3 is TGTGCCAGCAGCTTCGGGGGCCCCCAAGAGACCCAGTACTTC. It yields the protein CASSFGGPQETQYF. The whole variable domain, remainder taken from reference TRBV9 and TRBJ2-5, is DSGVTQTPKHLITATGQRVTLRCSPRSGDLSVYWYQQSLDQGLQFLIQYYNGEERAKGNILERFSAQQFPDLHSELNLSSLELGDSALYFCASSFGGPQETQYFGPGTRLLVL.